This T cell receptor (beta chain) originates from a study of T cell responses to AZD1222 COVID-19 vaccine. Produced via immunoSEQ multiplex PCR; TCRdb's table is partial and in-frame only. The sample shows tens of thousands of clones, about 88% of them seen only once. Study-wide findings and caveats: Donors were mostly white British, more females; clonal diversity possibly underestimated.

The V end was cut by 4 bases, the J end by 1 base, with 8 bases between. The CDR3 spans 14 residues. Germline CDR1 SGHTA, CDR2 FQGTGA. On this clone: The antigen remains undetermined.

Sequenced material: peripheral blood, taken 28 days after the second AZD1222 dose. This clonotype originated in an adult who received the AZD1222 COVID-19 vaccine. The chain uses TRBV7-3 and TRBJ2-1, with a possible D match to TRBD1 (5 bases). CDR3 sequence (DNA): TGTGCCAGCAGCTCTGGACAATCCTACAATGAGCAGTTCTTC. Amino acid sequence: CASSSGQSYNEQFF.